These 11 T cell receptor beta chains originate from one sample sequenced in a study of blood T cell repertoires in COVID-19. Produced via immunoSEQ multiplex PCR; TCRdb's table is partial and in-frame only. Of approximately 78,000 clones in the sample, roughly nine tenths were seen once. Sequenced input: peripheral blood. Receptors originate from a man in his fifties or sixties with COVID-19, enrolled during active disease.

The CDR3 region is CASSVTGTEAEKLFF. The CDR3 region has the DNA TGTGCCAGCAGCGTAACCGGGACAGAGGCTGAAAAACTGTTTTTT. J is TRBJ1-4 and V is TRBV7-8, with 7 bases identical to TRBD1. CDR3 length: 15 residues. With 5 bases clipped from V and 7 bases from J, the junction kept 10 bases outside the gene matches. Germline values: CDR1 SGHVS, CDR2 FQNEAQ. Together with reference TRBV7-8 and TRBJ1-4, the CDR3 gives the full variable domain: GAGVSQSPRYKVAKRGQDVALRCDPISGHVSLFWYQQALGQGPEFLTYFQNEAQLDKSGLPSDRFFAERPEGSVSTLKIQRTQQEDSAVYLCASSVTGTEAEKLFFGSGTQLSVL.

This clone was observed once. The V call is TRBV27, the J call TRBJ1-5; 9 bases are shared with TRBD1. This CDR3 has 14 residues. Germline CDR1 is MNHEY and CDR2 is SMNVEV (reference sequence). The junction had 2 bases not matched to a gene; V was cut back by 5 bases and J by 3 bases. This CDR3 is CASSGTGNNQPQHF. The CDR3 nucleotides read TGTGCCAGCAGTGGGACAGGGAACAATCAGCCCCAGCATTTT.

The chain uses TRBV3-1 (or the pseudogene TRBV3-2) and TRBJ2-7, with D tentatively TRBD1 (6 bases). Per the germline V gene, CDR1 is LGHDT and CDR2 is YNNKEL (reference sequence). The V and J ends lost 1 base and 3 bases respectively, with 19 bases between them. This CDR3 contains 17 residues. DNA for the CDR3: TGTGCCAGCAGCCAAGTCCGAGCCCCAGGGGCTAACTACGAGCAGTACTTC. Its protein product is CASSQVRAPGANYEQYF.

The rearrangement links TRBV19 to TRBJ2-5; 7 bases map to TRBD2. There are 17 residues in the CDR3. V shed 3 bases, J shed 5 bases, and the junction held 15 bases outside the gene matches. The germline V gene has CDR1 LNHDA and CDR2 SQIVND (reference sequence). CDR3 sequence reads: CASSMTPLTGGGETQYF. DNA for the CDR3: TGTGCCAGTAGTATGACGCCCCTCACGGGAGGCGGGGAGACCCAGTACTTC.

J is TRBJ2-3 and V is TRBV3-1 (or the pseudogene TRBV3-2); no definite D call. V gave up 0 bases and J gave up 2 bases, with 6 bases separating them. The CDR3 contains 14 residues. Germline V gene data show CDR1 as LGHDT and CDR2 as YNNKEL (reference sequence). For the CDR3, the DNA is TGTGCCAGCAGCCAAGAGCTAACCACAGATACGCAGTATTTT. This encodes CASSQELTTDTQYF.

This clone showed up just a few times. The DNA of the CDR3 is TGCGCCAGCAGCCAAACAGGCTCTGGAAACACCATATATTTT. It yields the protein CASSQTGSGNTIYF. This rearrangement joins TRBV4-1 to TRBJ1-3, with D perhaps matching TRBD1 (5 bases). The CDR3 spans 14 residues. V was shortened by 2 bases and J by 0 bases, with 5 bases between the two germline ends. The germline V gene encodes CDR1 MGHRA and CDR2 YSYEKL.

This chain links TRBV24-1 with TRBJ2-7, with a tentative D call TRBD1 (5 bases). Trimming left V 9 bases short and J 2 bases short, with 10 bases between. The length of the CDR3 is 12 residues. Germline lookup yields CDR1 KGHDR and CDR2 SFDVKD. This CDR3 reads CATADNPYEQYF. CDR3 coding DNA: TGTGCCACCGCGGACAATCCCTACGAGCAGTACTTC.

This chain connects TRBV4-3 to TRBJ2-2, with 9 bases fitting TRBD1. Germline CDR1 is LGHNA and CDR2 is YSLEER. The CDR3 sequence is 15 residues long. With V trimmed by 4 bases and J by 6 bases, 6 bases remained unmatched. CDR3 region: CASSRGQGPAGELFF. The CDR3 DNA sequence: TGCGCCAGCAGCCGGGGACAGGGCCCCGCCGGGGAGCTGTTTTTT.

The CDR3 DNA is TGTGCCAGCAGCTCAACTTACAACTCCTACAATGAGCAGTTCTTC. Its translation is CASSSTYNSYNEQFF. This rearrangement joins TRBV7-3 to TRBJ2-1; D gene ambiguous. The V end was cut by 4 bases, the J end by 0 bases, with 10 bases between. The CDR3 loop spans 15 amino acids. The germline gives CDR1 SGHTA, CDR2 FQGTGA.

This rearrangement joins TRBV19 to TRBJ1-1, with 8 bases aligning to TRBD1. CDR1 is LNHDA and CDR2 is SQIVND in the germline V gene (reference sequence). After removal of 6 bases from V and 2 bases from J, the junction contained 5 bases not matched to a gene. The CDR3 spans 14 residues. The CDR3 DNA reads as TGTGCCAGTAGCACAGGACAGGGAAACACTGAAGCTTTCTTT. Its protein is CASSTGQGNTEAFF.

The V gene is TRBV12-3 or TRBV12-4, the J gene TRBJ1-5; D unclear. The ends were cut back, 6 bases at V and 15 bases at J, with 21 bases in the middle. CDR3 length: 13 amino acids. The CDR3 DNA follows: TGTGCCAGCAGCGTTCAGGAGGAGACCCTTCGGCATTTT. Translated, it gives CASSVQEETLRHF.